The rows below give T cell receptor beta chains drawn from one sample of a study of radiation and T cells in renal cell carcinoma. TCRdb keeps only in-frame clones here, not all; method: immunoSEQ multiplex PCR. The data show about 130,000 clones, with roughly 90% seen just once and around 11% held by the top ten. The sample was blood, taken from a patient whose treatment included radiotherapy and nephrectomy. The source of these receptors is a woman aged 50 to 65 with renal cell carcinoma. CDR3s include the opening cysteine and the closing phenylalanine or tryptophan. Fields, in order: V gene, clone size, D gene, J gene, CDR3 protein, CDR3 DNA. The D gene is left open where the match is weak. Expanded clones are given a class, and other clones once, few, many or no size at all.

v_gene: TRBV6-6; abundance: -; d_gene: -; j_gene: TRBJ1-5; CDR3aa: CASSYEGNQPQHF; CDR3nt: TGTGCCAGCAGTTACGAAGGGAATCAGCCCCAGCATTTT
v_gene: TRBV12-5; abundance: -; d_gene: -; j_gene: TRBJ2-3; CDR3aa: CASGLGPGSTDTQYF; CDR3nt: TGTGCTAGTGGTTTGGGCCCGGGTAGCACAGATACGCAGTATTTT
v_gene: TRBV19; abundance: -; d_gene: -; j_gene: TRBJ2-1; CDR3aa: CASNTGTYYNEQFF; CDR3nt: TGTGCCAGTAATACAGGGACGTACTACAATGAGCAGTTCTTC
v_gene: TRBV7-2; abundance: -; d_gene: -; j_gene: TRBJ2-2; CDR3aa: CASSLGRDTGELFF; CDR3nt: TGTGCCAGCAGCTTAGGAAGAGACACCGGGGAGCTGTTTTTT
v_gene: TRBV19; abundance: once; d_gene: TRBD1; j_gene: TRBJ1-2; CDR3aa: CASSRRDRDYGYTF; CDR3nt: TGTGCCAGTAGTAGGCGGGACAGGGATTACGGCTACACCTTC
v_gene: TRBV7-8; abundance: -; d_gene: -; j_gene: TRBJ1-2; CDR3aa: CASSLDRQPVYGYTF; CDR3nt: TGTGCCAGCAGCTTAGATCGACAGCCAGTCTATGGCTACACCTTC
v_gene: TRBV7-8; abundance: few; d_gene: -; j_gene: TRBJ2-2; CDR3aa: CASSLGGGRELFF; CDR3nt: TGTGCCAGCAGCTTAGGTGGCGGTAGGGAGCTGTTTTTT
v_gene: TRBV6-4; abundance: -; d_gene: TRBD1; j_gene: TRBJ1-1; CDR3aa: CASSVQGGGRTEAFF; CDR3nt: TGTGCCAGCAGTGTCCAGGGGGGAGGAAGGACTGAAGCTTTCTTT
v_gene: TRBV13; abundance: few; d_gene: -; j_gene: TRBJ1-1; CDR3aa: CASSLGQGGTEAFF; CDR3nt: TGTGCCAGCAGCTTAGGGCAGGGAGGGACTGAAGCTTTCTTT
v_gene: TRBV21-1; abundance: -; d_gene: -; j_gene: TRBJ2-3; CDR3aa: CASSKTSGGRKSTDTQYF; CDR3nt: TGTGCCAGCAGCAAAACTAGCGGGGGGCGTAAGAGCACAGATACGCAGTATTTT
v_gene: TRBV29-1; abundance: -; d_gene: -; j_gene: TRBJ2-5; CDR3aa: CSGRVETQYF; CDR3nt: TGCAGCGGGAGGGTGGAGACCCAGTACTTC
v_gene: TRBV13; abundance: once; d_gene: -; j_gene: TRBJ2-2; CDR3aa: CASSSLFREGAGELFF; CDR3nt: TGTGCCAGCAGCTCCCTGTTCCGAGAAGGGGCCGGGGAGCTGTTTTTT
v_gene: TRBV7-2; abundance: once; d_gene: TRBD2; j_gene: TRBJ2-7; CDR3aa: CASSQLRPGLAGATYEQYF; CDR3nt: TGTGCCAGCAGCCAACTACGCCCAGGACTAGCGGGGGCCACCTACGAGCAGTACTTC
v_gene: TRBV13; abundance: -; d_gene: -; j_gene: TRBJ1-5; CDR3aa: CASSWGPTGEPQHF; CDR3nt: TGTGCCAGCAGCTGGGGCCCTACGGGAGAGCCCCAGCATTTT
v_gene: TRBV15; abundance: -; d_gene: TRBD1; j_gene: TRBJ2-7; CDR3aa: CATSRGYRQGVGRSYEQYF; CDR3nt: TGTGCCACCAGCAGAGGGTATCGACAGGGGGTGGGGAGATCCTACGAGCAGTACTTC
v_gene: TRBV7-8; abundance: once; d_gene: TRBD2; j_gene: TRBJ2-5; CDR3aa: CASSFGGAQETQYF; CDR3nt: TGTGCCAGCAGCTTCGGGGGGGCACAAGAGACCCAGTACTTC
v_gene: TRBV5-8; abundance: -; d_gene: TRBD1; j_gene: TRBJ1-2; CDR3aa: CASSLETGVAGFGYTF; CDR3nt: TGTGCCAGCAGCTTAGAAACAGGGGTCGCCGGGTTTGGCTACACCTTC
v_gene: TRBV28; abundance: -; d_gene: -; j_gene: TRBJ2-2; CDR3aa: CASSLLPDPNTGELFF; CDR3nt: TGTGCCAGCAGTTTGTTGCCCGACCCGAACACCGGGGAGCTGTTTTTT
v_gene: TRBV19; abundance: -; d_gene: -; j_gene: TRBJ1-4; CDR3aa: CASRPNLEEKLFF; CDR3nt: TGTGCCAGCCGACCGAACCTGGAGGAAAAACTGTTTTTT
v_gene: TRBV7-9; abundance: -; d_gene: TRBD1; j_gene: TRBJ1-4; CDR3aa: CASSPGGVWTNEKLFF; CDR3nt: TGTGCCAGCAGCCCAGGGGGGGTGTGGACTAATGAAAAACTGTTTTTT
v_gene: TRBV6-5; abundance: -; d_gene: -; j_gene: TRBJ2-7; CDR3aa: CASSYEGDLREQYF; CDR3nt: TGTGCCAGCAGTTACGAAGGGGACCTCAGGGAGCAGTACTTC
v_gene: TRBV5-6; abundance: -; d_gene: TRBD1; j_gene: TRBJ1-2; CDR3aa: CASSTGTGGFYGYTF; CDR3nt: TGTGCCAGCAGCACTGGGACAGGGGGATTCTATGGCTACACCTTC
v_gene: TRBV5-8; abundance: -; d_gene: -; j_gene: TRBJ2-7; CDR3aa: CASRFRGGNEQYF; CDR3nt: TGTGCCAGCAGATTTAGGGGGGGCAACGAGCAGTACTTC
v_gene: TRBV6-1; abundance: -; d_gene: -; j_gene: TRBJ1-5; CDR3aa: CASSAFGEKASNQPQHF; CDR3nt: TGTGCCAGCAGTGCCTTTGGGGAGAAGGCTAGCAATCAGCCCCAGCATTTT
v_gene: TRBV30; abundance: -; d_gene: TRBD1; j_gene: TRBJ1-2; CDR3aa: CACGGQQTYYGYTF; CDR3nt: TGTGCCTGTGGGGGACAGCAAACGTACTATGGCTACACCTTC
v_gene: TRBV5-1; abundance: -; d_gene: -; j_gene: TRBJ1-1; CDR3aa: CASSLSALNTEAFF; CDR3nt: TGCGCCAGCAGCTTGTCAGCCCTGAACACTGAAGCTTTCTTT
v_gene: TRBV4-2; abundance: -; d_gene: -; j_gene: TRBJ1-4; CDR3aa: CASRWGDEKLFF; CDR3nt: TGTGCCAGCAGATGGGGGGATGAAAAACTGTTTTTT
v_gene: TRBV18; abundance: -; d_gene: TRBD1; j_gene: TRBJ2-3; CDR3aa: CASSPPTGATDTQYF; CDR3nt: TGTGCCAGCTCACCTCCGACAGGGGCCACAGATACGCAGTATTTT
v_gene: TRBV2; abundance: few; d_gene: -; j_gene: TRBJ1-5; CDR3aa: CASSRQDNQPQHF; CDR3nt: TGTGCCAGCAGCCGACAGGACAATCAGCCCCAGCATTTT
v_gene: TRBV7-9; abundance: -; d_gene: TRBD1; j_gene: TRBJ1-6; CDR3aa: CASSFGEGAKSPLHF; CDR3nt: TGTGCCAGCAGCTTTGGGGAGGGGGCAAAATCACCCCTCCACTTT
v_gene: TRBV5-1; abundance: -; d_gene: TRBD2; j_gene: TRBJ2-1; CDR3aa: CASSREAGSSYNEQFF; CDR3nt: TGCGCCAGCAGCCGGGAAGCGGGGAGCTCCTACAATGAGCAGTTCTTC
v_gene: TRBV6-1; abundance: -; d_gene: -; j_gene: TRBJ1-1; CDR3aa: CASSRTVNTEAFF; CDR3nt: TGTGCCAGCAGTAGGACTGTGAACACTGAAGCTTTCTTT
v_gene: TRBV7-9; abundance: -; d_gene: -; j_gene: TRBJ1-6; CDR3aa: CASSFTSSSPLHF; CDR3nt: TGTGCCAGCAGCTTTACCAGCTCTTCACCCCTCCACTTT
v_gene: TRBV18; abundance: -; d_gene: -; j_gene: TRBJ2-3; CDR3aa: CASSPFQQADTQYF; CDR3nt: TGTGCCAGCTCACCTTTCCAACAGGCAGATACGCAGTATTTT
v_gene: TRBV5-1; abundance: -; d_gene: -; j_gene: TRBJ1-2; CDR3aa: CASSLDRVVDGYTF; CDR3nt: TGCGCCAGCAGCTTGGACAGGGTGGTGGATGGCTACACCTTC
v_gene: TRBV5-1; abundance: -; d_gene: TRBD1; j_gene: TRBJ1-2; CDR3aa: CASSSGQGGYTF; CDR3nt: TGCGCCAGCAGCTCCGGACAGGGAGGCTACACCTTC
v_gene: TRBV15; abundance: -; d_gene: -; j_gene: TRBJ2-3; CDR3aa: CATSRDPGTDTQYF; CDR3nt: TGTGCCACCAGCAGAGATCCAGGCACAGATACGCAGTATTTT
v_gene: TRBV7-9; abundance: once; d_gene: -; j_gene: TRBJ2-3; CDR3aa: CASSPRVVRTDTQYF; CDR3nt: TGTGCCAGCAGCCCCAGGGTGGTGAGGACAGATACGCAGTATTTT
v_gene: TRBV7-9; abundance: -; d_gene: TRBD2; j_gene: TRBJ2-3; CDR3aa: CASTLGGVSTDTQYF; CDR3nt: TGTGCCAGCACCCTGGGGGGGGTTAGCACAGATACGCAGTATTTT
v_gene: TRBV18; abundance: -; d_gene: TRBD1; j_gene: TRBJ1-4; CDR3aa: CASSTGQANEKLFF; CDR3nt: TGTGCCAGCTCTACGGGACAGGCTAATGAAAAACTGTTTTTT